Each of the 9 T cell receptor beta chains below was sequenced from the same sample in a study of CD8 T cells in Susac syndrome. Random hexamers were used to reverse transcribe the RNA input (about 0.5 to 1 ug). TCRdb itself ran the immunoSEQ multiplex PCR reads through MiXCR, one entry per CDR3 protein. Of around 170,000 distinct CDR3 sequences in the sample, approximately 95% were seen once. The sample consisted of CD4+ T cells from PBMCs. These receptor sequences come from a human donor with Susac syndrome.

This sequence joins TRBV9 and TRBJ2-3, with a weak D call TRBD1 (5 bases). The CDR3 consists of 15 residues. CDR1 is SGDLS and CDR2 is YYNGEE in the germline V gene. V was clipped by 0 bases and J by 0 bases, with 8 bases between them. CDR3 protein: CASSVGAGSTDTQYF. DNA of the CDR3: TGTGCCAGCAGCGTAGGGGCAGGGAGCACAGATACGCAGTATTTT. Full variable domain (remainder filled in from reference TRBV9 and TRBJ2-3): DSGVTQTPKHLITATGQRVTLRCSPRSGDLSVYWYQQSLDQGLQFLIQYYNGEERAKGNILERFSAQQFPDLHSELNLSSLELGDSALYFCASSVGAGSTDTQYFGPGTRLTVL.

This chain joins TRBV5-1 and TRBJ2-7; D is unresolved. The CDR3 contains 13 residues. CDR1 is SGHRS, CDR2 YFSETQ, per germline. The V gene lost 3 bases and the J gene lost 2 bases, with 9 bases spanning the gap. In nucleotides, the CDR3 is TGCGCCAGCAGCTCCGGGTCCCCCTACGAGCAGTACTTC. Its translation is CASSSGSPYEQYF.

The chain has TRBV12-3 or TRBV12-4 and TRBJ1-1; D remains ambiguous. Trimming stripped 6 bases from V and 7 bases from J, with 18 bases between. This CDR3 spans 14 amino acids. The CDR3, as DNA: TGTGCCAGCAGCCCAAATCACCGTAATGTTGAAGCTTTCTTT. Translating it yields CASSPNHRNVEAFF.

CDR3 amino acids: CSASGDGYTF. The CDR3 bases are TGCAGTGCTAGCGGAGATGGCTACACCTTC. The chain employs TRBV20-1 and TRBJ1-2, with D hard to call. Germline CDR1 reads DFQATT; CDR2 reads SNEGSKA (reference sequence). Between the trimmed V and J ends, which lost 3 bases and 6 bases, there was a span of 5 bases. The CDR3 sequence is 10 residues long.

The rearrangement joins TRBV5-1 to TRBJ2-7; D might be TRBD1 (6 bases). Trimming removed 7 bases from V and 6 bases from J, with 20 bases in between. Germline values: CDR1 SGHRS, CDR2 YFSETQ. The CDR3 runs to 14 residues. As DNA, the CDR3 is TGCGCCAGCCGTGCGGCCCCAGGGGAGCTCGAGCAGTACGTC. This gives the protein CASRAAPGELEQYV.

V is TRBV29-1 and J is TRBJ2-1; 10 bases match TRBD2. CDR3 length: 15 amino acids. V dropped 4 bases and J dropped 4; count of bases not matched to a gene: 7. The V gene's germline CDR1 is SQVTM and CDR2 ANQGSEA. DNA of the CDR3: TGCAGCGTTGGGGTCGGTAGCGGGGGGTACAATGAGCAGTTCTTC. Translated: CSVGVGSGGYNEQFF.

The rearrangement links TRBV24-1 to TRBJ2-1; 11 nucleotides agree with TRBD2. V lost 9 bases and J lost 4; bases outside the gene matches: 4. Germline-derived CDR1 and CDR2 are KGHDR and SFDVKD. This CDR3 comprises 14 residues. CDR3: CATRGTSGYNEQFF. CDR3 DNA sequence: TGTGCCACCCGCGGGACTAGCGGTTACAATGAGCAGTTCTTC.

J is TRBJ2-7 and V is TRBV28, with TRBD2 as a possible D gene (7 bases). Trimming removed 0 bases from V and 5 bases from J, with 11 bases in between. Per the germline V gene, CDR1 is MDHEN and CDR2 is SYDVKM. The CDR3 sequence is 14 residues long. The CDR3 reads CASSLWGEGDEQYF. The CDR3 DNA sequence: TGTGCCAGCAGTTTATGGGGGGAGGGGGACGAGCAGTACTTC.

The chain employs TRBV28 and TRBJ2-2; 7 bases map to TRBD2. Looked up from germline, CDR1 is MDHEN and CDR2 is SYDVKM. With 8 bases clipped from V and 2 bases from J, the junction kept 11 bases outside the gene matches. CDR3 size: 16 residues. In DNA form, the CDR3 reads TGTGCCAGCCGGACGGGGCTAGCGGCTAACACCGGGGAGCTGTTTTTT. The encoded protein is CASRTGLAANTGELFF.